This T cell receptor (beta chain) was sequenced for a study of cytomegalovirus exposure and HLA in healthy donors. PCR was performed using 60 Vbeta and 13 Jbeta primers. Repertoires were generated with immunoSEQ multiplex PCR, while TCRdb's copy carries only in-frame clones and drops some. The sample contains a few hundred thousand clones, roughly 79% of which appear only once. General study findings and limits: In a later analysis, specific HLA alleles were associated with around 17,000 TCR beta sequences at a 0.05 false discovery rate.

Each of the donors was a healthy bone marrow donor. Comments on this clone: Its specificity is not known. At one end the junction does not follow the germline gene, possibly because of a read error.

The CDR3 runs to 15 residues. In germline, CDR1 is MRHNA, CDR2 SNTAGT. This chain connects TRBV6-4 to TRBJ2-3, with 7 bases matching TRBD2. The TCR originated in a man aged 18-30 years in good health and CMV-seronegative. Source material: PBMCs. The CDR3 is CASSRAGVNTDAQYF. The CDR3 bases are TGTGCCAGCAGTAGGGCGGGAGTTAACACAGATGCGCAGTATTTT.